A selection of T cell receptor beta chains follows, all from one sample in a study of shared clonotypes between healthy human individuals. Generated by immunoSEQ multiplex PCR, the TCRdb table keeps only in-frame clones and is missing some. The sample includes about 800,000 clones, roughly 96% of them seen just once. The sequencing input was naive CD8+ T cells sorted from blood. The receptor source for this set is a man under 40 in good health. Both conserved end residues are part of each CDR3. Fields, in order: J gene, D gene, V gene, clone size, CDR3 DNA, CDR3 protein. A D gene is named only where the DNA matches it firmly. Where a row states a size, it is once, few, many or the class of an expanded clone; other rows omit it.

J gene: TRBJ1-5
D gene: .
V gene: TRBV27
clone size: .
CDR3 DNA: TGTGCCAGCAGTTCGGACGGGAATCAACCCCAGCATTTT
CDR3 protein: CASSSDGNQPQHF

J gene: TRBJ2-7
D gene: .
V gene: TRBV4-3
clone size: .
CDR3 DNA: TGCGCCAGCAGCCAAGATAACAGCTACGAGCAGTACTTC
CDR3 protein: CASSQDNSYEQYF

J gene: TRBJ1-5
D gene: TRBD1
V gene: TRBV23-1
clone size: .
CDR3 DNA: TGCGCCAGCAGTCAATTGACGCCGGGACAGGGCTACAATCAGCCCCAGCATTTT
CDR3 protein: CASSQLTPGQGYNQPQHF

J gene: TRBJ1-3
D gene: .
V gene: TRBV5-4
clone size: .
CDR3 DNA: TGTGCCAGCAGCTTGGAGGATTCTGGAGGGTACACCATATATTTT
CDR3 protein: CASSLEDSGGYTIYF

J gene: TRBJ2-2
D gene: TRBD2
V gene: TRBV25-1
clone size: .
CDR3 DNA: TGTGCCAGCCAATCGAAAAATGTAGCGGGAGACGGGGAGCTGTTTTTT
CDR3 protein: CASQSKNVAGDGELFF

J gene: TRBJ1-5
D gene: .
V gene: TRBV28
clone size: .
CDR3 DNA: TGTGCCAGCAGCCATCCCGGACCTGGGAGCAATCAGCCCCAGCATTTT
CDR3 protein: CASSHPGPGSNQPQHF

J gene: TRBJ2-1
D gene: TRBD2
V gene: TRBV6-5
clone size: .
CDR3 DNA: TGTGCCAGCAGCTCACTAGCGGGAGTCTACAATGAGCAGTTCTTC
CDR3 protein: CASSSLAGVYNEQFF

J gene: TRBJ2-5
D gene: TRBD1
V gene: TRBV6-5
clone size: .
CDR3 DNA: TGTGCCAGCAGTTTAACAGGGGGCCGGGAGACCCAGTACTTC
CDR3 protein: CASSLTGGRETQYF

J gene: TRBJ2-7
D gene: TRBD1
V gene: TRBV5-1
clone size: .
CDR3 DNA: TGCGCCAGCAGCTTGGGGGAGACAGGGATGATCGCCTACGAGCAGTACTTC
CDR3 protein: CASSLGETGMIAYEQYF

J gene: TRBJ2-7
D gene: .
V gene: TRBV7-8
clone size: .
CDR3 DNA: TGTGCCAGCAGCTTGAGATCCTACGAGCAGTACTTC
CDR3 protein: CASSLRSYEQYF

J gene: TRBJ2-1
D gene: TRBD1
V gene: TRBV6-5
clone size: .
CDR3 DNA: TGTGCCAGCAGTTACACCGGGACAGGGGGCGCTGAGCAGTTCTTC
CDR3 protein: CASSYTGTGGAEQFF

J gene: TRBJ2-2
D gene: TRBD1
V gene: TRBV9
clone size: .
CDR3 DNA: TGTGCCAGCAGCGCAGACCAGACAGGGGGAGAAACCGGGGAGCTGTTTTTT
CDR3 protein: CASSADQTGGETGELFF

J gene: TRBJ1-1
D gene: .
V gene: TRBV20-1
clone size: .
CDR3 DNA: TGCACTTCCACCTTGAACACTGAAGCTTTCTTT
CDR3 protein: CTSTLNTEAFF

J gene: TRBJ2-3
D gene: TRBD2
V gene: TRBV7-8
clone size: .
CDR3 DNA: TGTGCCAGCAGCTTAGGCCTAGCGGGAGGGCTGGTAGATACGCAGTATTTT
CDR3 protein: CASSLGLAGGLVDTQYF

J gene: TRBJ2-7
D gene: .
V gene: TRBV5-1
clone size: once
CDR3 DNA: TGCGCCAGCAGCTTGGGGGACACCACCTACGAGCAGTACTTC
CDR3 protein: CASSLGDTTYEQYF

J gene: TRBJ2-4
D gene: TRBD2
V gene: TRBV11-2
clone size: once
CDR3 DNA: TGTGCCAGCAGCTTAGGGACTAGCGGAGCCAAAAACATTCAGTACTTC
CDR3 protein: CASSLGTSGAKNIQYF

J gene: TRBJ1-1
D gene: .
V gene: TRBV7-6
clone size: .
CDR3 DNA: TGTGCCAGCAGCTTAAGCGCAGGGGTGAACACTGAAGCTTTCTTT
CDR3 protein: CASSLSAGVNTEAFF